This T cell receptor (beta chain) originates from a study of cytomegalovirus exposure and HLA in healthy donors. Study details: There were fewer than 130 million unique TCR beta sequences, drawn from roughly 200 million T cells, in an earlier analysis. Study observations and caveats: Analyses of presence and absence presupposed an approximately uniform sequencing depth across donors. For most TCR beta V segments, an earlier analysis put the productive rate at about 87% or about 30% of the time.

Both 60 Vbeta primers and 13 Jbeta primers went into the PCR. Measured with immunoSEQ multiplex PCR; TCRdb has only the in-frame clones, and not every one. The profile shows 150,000 to 200,000 clones, just over 70% of them singletons. Germline loops: CDR1 GTSNPN, CDR2 SVGIG (reference sequence). CDR3 length: 13 amino acids. Deletions cut 4 bases from V and 5 bases from J, with 11 bases between. Note on this clone: Its antigen is still unknown.

The material sequenced was PBMCs. This chain links TRBV30 with TRBJ1-4, with D perhaps TRBD1 (5 bases). The origin of this receptor is a human donor in good health. The CDR3 spells CAWKGNTNEKLFF. The CDR3 bases are TGTGCCTGGAAGGGGAATACAAATGAAAAACTGTTTTTT.